The TCR beta chain under discussion was sequenced for a study of T cell responses to AZD1222 COVID-19 vaccine. Sequencing was performed with immunoSEQ multiplex PCR; in TCRdb, only in-frame clones are kept and a portion is missing. The table lists approximately 99,000 clones, approximately 91% of them singletons, with 6.5% to 8.5% in the top ten. In regard to this clone: Its specificity is not known.

The study, taken as a whole, reports: A mostly white British donor set with more females was recruited, and clonal diversity was possibly underestimated.

V gave up 1 base and J gave up 6 bases; unmatched junction bases: 7. This CDR3 comprises 15 residues. Germline V CDR1 and CDR2: LNHNV, YYDKDF (reference sequence). The J gene is TRBJ2-7, the V gene TRBV15, with 9 positions matching TRBD2. Here the sequenced sample was peripheral blood, taken 28 days after the second AZD1222 dose. The clonotype was recovered from an adult who received the AZD1222 COVID-19 vaccine. The CDR3 bases are TGTGCCACCAGCAGAGCCGGTAGCGGGAGCCCCGAGCAGTACTTC. Translating it yields CATSRAGSGSPEQYF.